This TCR beta chain was captured in a study of T cells in Graves' hyperthyroidism and ophthalmopathy. General study findings and limits: The authors' 13 V-J model separated ophthalmopathy from stable hyperthyroidism.

The CDR3 has 16 amino acids. Per the germline V gene, CDR1 is SNHLY and CDR2 is FYNNEI. Unmatched junction bases numbered 5, after V lost 0 bases and J lost 3 bases. The source material, RNA transcripts, was used to amplify TCR beta CDR3 regions. First-round RT-PCR with HTBI primers amplified the TCR CDR3 region. TCRdb re-called the multiplex PCR reads through MiXCR, storing one row per CDR3 protein. The table lists some 720,000 distinct CDR3 sequences, less than 20% of them singletons, with approximately 8% in the top ten. There are many counts of this clonotype. Antigen unknown. The rearrangement joins TRBV2 to TRBJ2-7; TRBD2 matches at 10 bases. The TCR originated in a man aged 18 to 35 with Graves' hyperthyroidism. Sequenced sample: blood. In nucleotides, the CDR3 is TGTGCCAGCAGTGAAGCAGCCCCTAGCGGGAGCTACGAGCAGTACTTC. Translating it yields CASSEAAPSGSYEQYF.